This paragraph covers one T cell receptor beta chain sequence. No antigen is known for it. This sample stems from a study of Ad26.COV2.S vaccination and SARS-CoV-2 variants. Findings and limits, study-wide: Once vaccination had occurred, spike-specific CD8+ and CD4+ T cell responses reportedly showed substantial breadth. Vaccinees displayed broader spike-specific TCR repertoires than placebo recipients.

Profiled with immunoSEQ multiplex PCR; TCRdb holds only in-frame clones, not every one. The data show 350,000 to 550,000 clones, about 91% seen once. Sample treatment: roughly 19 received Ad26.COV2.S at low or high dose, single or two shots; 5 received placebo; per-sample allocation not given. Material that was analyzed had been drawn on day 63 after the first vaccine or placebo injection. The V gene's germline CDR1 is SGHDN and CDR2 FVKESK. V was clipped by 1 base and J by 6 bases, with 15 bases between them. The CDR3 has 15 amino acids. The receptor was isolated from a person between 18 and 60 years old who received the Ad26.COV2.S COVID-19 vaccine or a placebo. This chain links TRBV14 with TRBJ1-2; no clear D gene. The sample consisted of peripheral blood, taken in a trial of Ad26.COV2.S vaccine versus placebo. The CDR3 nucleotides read TGTGCCAGCAGCCAAGCGAATTATGCGAGGGATGGCTACACCTTC. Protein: CASSQANYARDGYTF. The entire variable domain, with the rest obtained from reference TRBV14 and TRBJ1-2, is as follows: EAGVTQFPSHSVIEKGQTVTLRCDPISGHDNLYWYRRVMGKEIKFLLHFVKESKQDESGMPNNRFLAERTGGTYSTLKVQPAELEDSGVYFCASSQANYARDGYTFGSGTRLTVV.